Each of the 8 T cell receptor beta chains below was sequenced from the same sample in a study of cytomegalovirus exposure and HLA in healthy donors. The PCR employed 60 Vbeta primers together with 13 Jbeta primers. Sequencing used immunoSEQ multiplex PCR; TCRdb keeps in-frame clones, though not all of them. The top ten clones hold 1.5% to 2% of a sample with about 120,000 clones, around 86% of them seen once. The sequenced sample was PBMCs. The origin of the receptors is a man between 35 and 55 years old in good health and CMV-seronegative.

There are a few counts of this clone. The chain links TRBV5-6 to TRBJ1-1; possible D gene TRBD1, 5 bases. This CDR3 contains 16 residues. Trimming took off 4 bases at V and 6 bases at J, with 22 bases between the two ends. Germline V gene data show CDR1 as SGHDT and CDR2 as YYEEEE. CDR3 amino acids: CASSQNSPGQGSEAFF. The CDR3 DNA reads TGTGCCAGCAGCCAAAACTCCCCCGGGCAGGGCTCTGAAGCTTTCTTT.

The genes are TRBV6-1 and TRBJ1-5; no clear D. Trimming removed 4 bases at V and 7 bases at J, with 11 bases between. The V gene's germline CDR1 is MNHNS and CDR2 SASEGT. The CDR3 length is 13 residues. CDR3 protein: CASSGEEKQPQHF. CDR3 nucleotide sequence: TGTGCCAGCAGTGGGGAGGAGAAGCAGCCCCAGCATTTT.

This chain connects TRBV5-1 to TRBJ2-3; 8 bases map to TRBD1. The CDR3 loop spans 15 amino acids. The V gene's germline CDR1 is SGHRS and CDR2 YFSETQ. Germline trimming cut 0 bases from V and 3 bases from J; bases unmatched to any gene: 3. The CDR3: CASSLGTGWTDTQYF. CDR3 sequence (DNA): TGCGCCAGCAGCTTGGGGACAGGGTGGACAGATACGCAGTATTTT.

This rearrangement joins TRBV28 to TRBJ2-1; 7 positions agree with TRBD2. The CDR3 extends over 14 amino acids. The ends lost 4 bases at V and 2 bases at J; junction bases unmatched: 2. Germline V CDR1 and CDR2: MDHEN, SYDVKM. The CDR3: CASSWGGAYNEQFF. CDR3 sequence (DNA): TGTGCCAGCAGTTGGGGGGGAGCCTACAATGAGCAGTTCTTC.

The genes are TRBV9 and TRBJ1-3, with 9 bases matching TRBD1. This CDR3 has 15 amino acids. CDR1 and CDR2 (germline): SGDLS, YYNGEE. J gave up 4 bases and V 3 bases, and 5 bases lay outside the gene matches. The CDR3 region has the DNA TGTGCCAGCAGCGGGACAGGGGTTGACGGAAACACCATATATTTT. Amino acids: CASSGTGVDGNTIYF.

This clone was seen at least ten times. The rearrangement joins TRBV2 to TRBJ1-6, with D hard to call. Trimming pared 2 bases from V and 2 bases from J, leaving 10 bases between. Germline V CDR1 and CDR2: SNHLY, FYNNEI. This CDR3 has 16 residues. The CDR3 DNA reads TGTGCCAGCAGTGAAATCGGGGAAGCCTATAATTCACCCCTCCACTTT. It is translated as CASSEIGEAYNSPLHF.

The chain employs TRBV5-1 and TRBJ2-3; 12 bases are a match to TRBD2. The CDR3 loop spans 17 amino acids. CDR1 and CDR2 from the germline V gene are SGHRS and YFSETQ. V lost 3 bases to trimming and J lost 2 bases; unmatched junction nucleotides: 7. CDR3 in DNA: TGCGCCAGCAGCTCCGGACTAGCGGGGACTTTCACAGATACGCAGTATTTT. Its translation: CASSSGLAGTFTDTQYF.

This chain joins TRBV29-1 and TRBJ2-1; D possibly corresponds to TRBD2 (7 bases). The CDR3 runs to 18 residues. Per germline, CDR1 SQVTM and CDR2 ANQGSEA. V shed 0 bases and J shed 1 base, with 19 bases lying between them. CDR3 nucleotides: TGCAGCGTTGAAGATGGCTGGCGGGGGCGCACTTCCTACAATGAGCAGTTCTTC. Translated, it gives CSVEDGWRGRTSYNEQFF.